These 18 T cell receptor beta chains came from one sample sequenced in a study of T cell changes during pregnancy in multiple sclerosis. Some clones are missing from TCRdb's copy, which holds only in-frame ones; the method was immunoSEQ multiplex PCR. Of some 49,000 clones in the sample, less than 95% are singletons; the top ten hold roughly 2.7%. The material was CD8+ T cells from peripheral blood mononuclear cells, obtained in the second trimester of pregnancy. These receptors all stem from a female donor with multiple sclerosis, enrolled in a pregnancy study.

V is TRBV19 and J is TRBJ1-1, with a tentative D call TRBD1 (6 bases). Germline loops: CDR1 LNHDA, CDR2 SQIVND (reference sequence). CDR3 size: 12 residues. Trimming took off 9 bases at V and 5 bases at J, with 13 bases between the two ends. CDR3 DNA: TGTGCCAGCGGACAGCCACCGACTGAAGCTTTCTTT. It specifies CASGQPPTEAFF.

The chain links TRBV6-5 to TRBJ1-4; no clear D gene. V was pared by 6 bases and J by 5 bases, with 16 bases between. Germline values: CDR1 MNHEY, CDR2 SVGAGI. This CDR3 has 15 amino acids. CDR3 DNA: TGTGCCAGCAGATATTCCGCGTACTCAAATGAAAAACTGTTTTTT. It codes for CASRYSAYSNEKLFF.

V usage is TRBV19 and J usage is TRBJ1-5; tentative D call: TRBD1 (6 bases). CDR3 size: 16 residues. Germline V gene sequence: CDR1 LNHDA, CDR2 SQIVND (reference sequence). V dropped 0 bases and J dropped 0 bases, with 9 bases sitting between them. DNA for the CDR3: TGTGCCAGTAGTATAGACAGGGGTTTTAGCAATCAGCCCCAGCATTTT. It translates to CASSIDRGFSNQPQHF. Variable domain in full (rest from reference TRBV19 and TRBJ1-5): DGGITQSPKYLFRKEGQNVTLSCEQNLNHDAMYWYRQDPGQGLRLIYYSQIVNDFQKGDIAEGYSVSREKKESFPLTVTSAQKNPTAFYLCASSIDRGFSNQPQHFGDGTRLSIL.

The genes are TRBV7-8 and TRBJ2-2; 11 positions match TRBD2. The CDR3 contains 18 residues. Germline loops: CDR1 SGHVS, CDR2 FQNEAQ. V dropped 3 bases and J dropped 5; count of bases not matched to a gene: 11. DNA for the CDR3: TGTGCCAGCAGCTTCCGGATAGCGGGGGGGGCACCGACCGGGGAGCTGTTTTTT. This codes for CASSFRIAGGAPTGELFF.

This chain connects TRBV7-9 to TRBJ2-5; 10 bases match TRBD2. Germline lookup yields CDR1 SEHNR and CDR2 FQNEAQ (reference sequence). CDR3 size: 14 residues. The ends lost 5 bases at V and 3 bases at J; junction bases unmatched: 3. DNA for the CDR3: TGTGCCAGCAGCCAAGGACTAGCGGAAGAGACCCAGTACTTC. Translated: CASSQGLAEETQYF. Complete variable domain (other parts from reference TRBV7-9 and TRBJ2-5): DTGVSQNPRHKITKRGQNVTFRCDPISEHNRLYWYRQTLGQGPEFLTYFQNEAQLEKSRLLSDRFSAERPKGSFSTLEIQRTEQGDSAMYLCASSQGLAEETQYFGPGTRLLVL.

The chain employs TRBV30 and TRBJ2-4, with a weak D call TRBD1 (5 bases). Per the germline V gene, CDR1 is GTSNPN and CDR2 is SVGIG (reference sequence). The CDR3 consists of 13 residues. Trimming removed 4 bases at V and 5 bases at J, with 12 bases between. In DNA form, the CDR3 reads TGTGCCTGGACAGGGATGGCGGAAAACATTCAGTACTTC. Protein sequence: CAWTGMAENIQYF.

The chain couples TRBV7-9 to TRBJ2-7; 13 bases line up with TRBD2. The ends lost 6 bases at V and 3 bases at J; junction bases unmatched: 5. The CDR3 runs to 15 residues. Per the germline V gene, CDR1 is SEHNR and CDR2 is FQNEAQ (reference sequence). The CDR3 DNA reads TGTGCCAGCAGTCAGACTAGCGGGGGGCACTACGAGCAGTACTTC. Protein sequence: CASSQTSGGHYEQYF.

This chain links TRBV6-5 with TRBJ1-1; D perhaps matches TRBD1 (5 bases). V lost 0 bases to trimming and J lost 5 bases, with 7 bases between them. Germline V gene data show CDR1 as MNHEY and CDR2 as SVGAGI. This CDR3 is built from 13 residues. This chain's CDR3 is CASSYSGGTEAFF. The DNA of the CDR3 is TGTGCCAGCAGTTACTCGGGGGGGACTGAAGCTTTCTTT.

The chain employs TRBV13 and TRBJ2-5, with D perhaps TRBD1 (5 bases). CDR3 length equals 15 residues. V lost 0 bases to trimming and J lost 5 bases, with 13 bases between them. Germline assignment: CDR1 PRHDT and CDR2 FYEKMQ (reference sequence). The CDR3 nucleotides are TGTGCCAGCAGCTTAGGGGGGCCTAGTGGGGAGACCCAGTACTTC. Amino acids: CASSLGGPSGETQYF.

V is TRBV4-3 and J is TRBJ2-1; no definite D call. The V end was cut by 0 bases, the J end by 2 bases, with 5 bases between. This CDR3 is built from 14 residues. Germline loops: CDR1 LGHNA, CDR2 YSLEER. CDR3 nucleotide sequence: TGCGCCAGCAGCCAAGATTCTGCCTACAATGAGCAGTTCTTC. Translated: CASSQDSAYNEQFF.

The chain recombines TRBV4-3 with TRBJ1-2, with D perhaps TRBD1 (6 bases). CDR3 length: 15 amino acids. Germline values: CDR1 LGHNA, CDR2 YSLEER. V was shortened by 1 base and J by 4 bases, with 13 bases between the two germline ends. CDR3 coding DNA: TGCGCCAGCAGCCAAGGGGTGCAGGGGTCCTATGGCTACACCTTC. Its protein product is CASSQGVQGSYGYTF.

The chain is built from TRBV13 and TRBJ2-7; 8 positions match TRBD1. V was clipped by 8 bases and J by 5 bases; unmatched bases: 5. There are 12 residues in the CDR3. Germline CDR1 is PRHDT and CDR2 is FYEKMQ (reference sequence). The CDR3 protein is CASRGQGNEQYF. The CDR3 DNA reads TGTGCCAGCCGCGGACAGGGCAACGAGCAGTACTTC.

The V gene is TRBV29-1, the J gene TRBJ2-1, with 12 positions matching TRBD2. The V gene's germline CDR1 is SQVTM and CDR2 ANQGSEA. The CDR3 extends over 19 amino acids. The trim removed 2 bases at V and 6 bases at J, leaving 17 bases unmatched. The CDR3 here is CSVEPSSGPLAGGLNEQFF. In DNA, the CDR3 is TGCAGCGTTGAACCCTCAAGCGGCCCACTAGCGGGGGGACTCAATGAGCAGTTCTTC.

Of note for this clone: Distinct nucleotide sequences in the sample also encode this CDR3. The V gene is TRBV27, the J gene TRBJ2-5, with a tentative D call TRBD2 (6 bases). Germline V CDR1 and CDR2: MNHEY, SMNVEV (reference sequence). V lost 0 bases, J lost 4 bases, and 21 bases lay in between. The CDR3 spans 18 residues. The CDR3 protein is CASSLSGSLGHIGETQYF. The CDR3 DNA reads TGTGCCAGCAGTTTATCCGGGAGTCTGGGGCATATAGGAGAGACCCAGTACTTC.

The chain is built from TRBV6-5 and TRBJ1-1; D gene uncertain. This CDR3 spans 14 amino acids. V was shortened by 6 bases and J by 11 bases, with 22 bases between the two germline ends. Germline values: CDR1 MNHEY, CDR2 SVGAGI. The DNA of the CDR3 is TGTGCCAGCAGATGGCATCGCTTAGGAGTGAAGGCTTTCTTT. It translates to CASRWHRLGVKAFF.

In its sample, this clone was seen a few times. J is TRBJ1-1 and V is TRBV9; no firm D call. Per germline, CDR1 SGDLS and CDR2 YYNGEE. This CDR3 contains 12 residues. Trimming stripped 4 bases from V and 6 bases from J, with 10 bases between. The CDR3, as DNA: TGTGCCAGCAGCCCCCTCTCCCCTGAAGCTTTCTTT. It translates to CASSPLSPEAFF.

DNA for the CDR3: TGTGCCAGCAGTCTCGGGGGGGCCTCCTATGAGCAGTTCTTC. This codes for CASSLGGASYEQFF. The rearrangement joins TRBV6-4 to TRBJ2-1; 8 nucleotides match TRBD2. Germline trimming cut 5 bases from V and 8 bases from J; bases unmatched to any gene: 8. Germline CDR1 reads MRHNA; CDR2 reads SNTAGT. The CDR3 runs 14 residues.

This rearrangement joins TRBV6-5 to TRBJ1-1; D possibly corresponds to TRBD1 (5 bases). The CDR3 sequence is 14 residues long. Germline V gene sequence: CDR1 MNHEY, CDR2 SVGAGI. The V gene lost 2 bases and the J gene lost 3 bases, with 10 bases spanning the gap. CDR3: CASSYQGRDTEAFF. DNA of the CDR3: TGTGCCAGCAGTTACCAGGGCAGGGACACTGAAGCTTTCTTT.